This T cell receptor (beta chain) derives from a study of shared clonotypes between healthy human individuals. Every immunoSEQ plate was one replicate of a subset's evenly spread DNA. TCRdb's copy holds only in-frame clones and misses some; the assay was immunoSEQ multiplex PCR. The sample yields about 2.2 million clones, about 92% seen once. Only CD45RO-negative cells positively selected for CCR7 counted as naive CD8 cells, so terminally differentiated effector memory CD45RA+ cells were excluded. The V and J ends lost 7 bases and 1 base, in that order; junction bases with no gene match: 8. CDR1 is MDHEN and CDR2 is SYDVKM in the germline V gene. This CDR3 contains 15 residues.

Sample: naive CD8+ T cells from PBMCs. The receptor's source is a young man in good health. Some clones in this sample may be carry-over from other donors' samples. The genes are TRBV28 and TRBJ1-2; TRBD1 agrees at 8 bases. The CDR3 is CASKGTGLVNYGYTF. In nucleotides, the CDR3 is TGTGCCAGCAAAGGGACAGGACTTGTTAACTATGGCTACACCTTC.